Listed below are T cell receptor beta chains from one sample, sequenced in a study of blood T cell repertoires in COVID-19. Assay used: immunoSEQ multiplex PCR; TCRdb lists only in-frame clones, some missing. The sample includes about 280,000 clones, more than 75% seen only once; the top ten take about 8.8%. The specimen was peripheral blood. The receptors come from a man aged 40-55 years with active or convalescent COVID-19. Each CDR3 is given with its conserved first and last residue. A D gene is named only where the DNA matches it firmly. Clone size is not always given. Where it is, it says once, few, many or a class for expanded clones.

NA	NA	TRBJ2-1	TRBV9	CASSPEGDYSYNEQFF	TGTGCCAGCAGCCCCGAGGGGGATTACTCCTACAATGAGCAGTTCTTC
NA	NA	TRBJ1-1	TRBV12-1	CASSFATANTEAFF	TGTGCCAGCAGCTTTGCGACAGCTAACACTGAAGCTTTCTTT
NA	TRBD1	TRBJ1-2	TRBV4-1	CASSPLTGGGGYTF	TGCGCCAGCAGCCCACTAACAGGGGGCGGTGGCTACACCTTC
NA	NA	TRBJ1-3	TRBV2	CASSGDINSGNTIYF	TGTGCCAGCAGTGGGGACATAAACTCTGGAAACACCATATATTTT
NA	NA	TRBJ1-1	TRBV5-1	CASSLGQIEAFF	TGCGCCAGCAGCTTAGGACAGATTGAAGCTTTCTTT
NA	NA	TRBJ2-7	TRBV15	CATSRGGLGGEQYF	TGTGCCACCAGCAGGGGTGGACTTGGTGGCGAGCAGTACTTC
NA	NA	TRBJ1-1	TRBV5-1	CASSLEVDTEAFF	TGCGCCAGCAGCTTGGAAGTAGACACTGAAGCTTTCTTT
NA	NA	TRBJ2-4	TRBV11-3	CASSFEGRGGLDIQYF	TGTGCCAGCAGCTTTGAGGGCAGGGGCGGTTTGGACATTCAGTACTTC
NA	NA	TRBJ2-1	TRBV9	CASSVGGTLYNEQFF	TGTGCCAGCAGCGTAGGGGGGACTCTGTACAATGAGCAGTTCTTC
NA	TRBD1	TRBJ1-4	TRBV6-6	CASRRQGGNEKLFF	TGTGCCAGCAGGCGACAGGGCGGAAATGAAAAACTGTTTTTT
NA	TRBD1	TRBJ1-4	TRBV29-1	CSVEDWGTGANEKLFF	TGCAGCGTTGAAGATTGGGGGACAGGGGCTAATGAAAAACTGTTTTTT
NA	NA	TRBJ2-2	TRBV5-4	CASSLAGSNTGELFF	TGTGCCAGCAGCTTAGCAGGGTCGAACACCGGGGAGCTGTTTTTT
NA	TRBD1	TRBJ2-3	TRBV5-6	CASSTGTGADTQYF	TGTGCCAGCAGTACCGGGACAGGGGCAGATACGCAGTATTTT
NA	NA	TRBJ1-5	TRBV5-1	CASSPDGQAPQPQHF	TGCGCCAGCAGCCCGGATGGGCAGGCACCCCAGCCCCAGCATTTT
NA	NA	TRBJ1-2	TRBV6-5	CASSRRQIYGYTF	TGTGCCAGCAGTCGTCGACAGATATATGGCTACACCTTC
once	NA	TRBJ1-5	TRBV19	CASSSGLGSNQPQHF	TGTGCCAGTAGTTCAGGGCTGGGTAGCAATCAGCCCCAGCATTTT
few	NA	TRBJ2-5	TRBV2	CATQKYQETQYF	TGTGCCACCCAAAAATACCAAGAGACCCAGTACTTC
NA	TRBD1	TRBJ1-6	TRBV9	CASSGGQGEDSYNSPLHF	TGTGCCAGCAGCGGGGGACAGGGGGAGGACTCCTATAATTCACCCCTCCACTTT
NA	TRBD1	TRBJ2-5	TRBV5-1	CASSLQGQPQETQYF	TGCGCCAGCAGCCTCCAGGGACAGCCTCAAGAGACCCAGTACTTC
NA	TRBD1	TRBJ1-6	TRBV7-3	CASSLTGQGNSPLHF	TGTGCCAGCAGCTTAACGGGACAGGGAAATTCACCCCTCCACTTT
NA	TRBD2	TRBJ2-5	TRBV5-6	CASSPRGMGTQYF	TGTGCCAGCAGCCCGCGGGGGATGGGGACCCAGTACTTC
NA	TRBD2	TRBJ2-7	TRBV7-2	CASSLMGSGGAYEQYF	TGTGCCAGCAGCTTAATGGGTAGCGGGGGGGCCTACGAGCAGTACTTC
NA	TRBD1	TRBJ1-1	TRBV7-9	CASSTGGGTGTEAFF	TGTGCCAGCAGTACTGGGGGAGGGACAGGCACTGAAGCTTTCTTT
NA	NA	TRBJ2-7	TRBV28	CASRGVYEQYF	TGTGCCAGCAGGGGAGTATACGAGCAGTACTTC
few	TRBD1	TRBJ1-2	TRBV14	CASSRAGGLYGYTF	TGTGCCAGCAGCCGGGCAGGGGGCCTCTATGGCTACACCTTC
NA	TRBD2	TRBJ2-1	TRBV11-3	CASSSLAGADEQFF	TGTGCCAGCAGCTCACTAGCGGGGGCCGATGAGCAGTTCTTC
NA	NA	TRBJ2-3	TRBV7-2	CASSPTGDTDTQYF	TGTGCCAGCAGCCCCACAGGAGACACAGATACGCAGTATTTT
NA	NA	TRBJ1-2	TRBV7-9	CASSPPNQMNYGYTF	TGTGCCAGCAGCCCACCAAATCAGATGAACTATGGCTACACCTTC
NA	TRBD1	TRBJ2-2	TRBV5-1	CATKWGTANTGELFF	TGCGCCACCAAATGGGGGACAGCAAACACCGGGGAGCTGTTTTTT
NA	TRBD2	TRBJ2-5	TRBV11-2	CASIGLAGQETQYF	TGTGCCAGCATAGGACTAGCGGGACAAGAGACCCAGTACTTC
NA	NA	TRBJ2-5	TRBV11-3	CASSLEDSRETQYF	TGTGCCAGCAGCTTAGAGGACAGTAGAGAGACCCAGTACTTC
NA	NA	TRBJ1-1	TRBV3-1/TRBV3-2	CASSQGRHTEAFF	TGTGCCAGCAGCCAAGGAAGACACACCGAAGCTTTCTTT
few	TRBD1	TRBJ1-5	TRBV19	CASGGTVGVATQHF	TGTGCCAGTGGGGGGACAGTGGGAGTAGCGACCCAGCATTTT
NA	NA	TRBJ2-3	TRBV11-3	CASSFDGTREDTQYF	TGTGCCAGCAGCTTTGATGGGACACGCGAGGATACGCAGTATTTT
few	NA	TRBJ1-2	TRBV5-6	CASSQTGRSYGYTF	TGTGCCAGCAGCCAGACAGGCAGGAGCTATGGCTACACCTTC
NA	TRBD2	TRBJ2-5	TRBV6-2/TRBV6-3	CASSYGGGGAWETQYF	TGTGCCAGCAGTTATGGCGGCGGGGGGGCCTGGGAGACCCAGTACTTC
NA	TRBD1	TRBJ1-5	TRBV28	CASSQRQGGSSNQPQHF	TGTGCCAGCAGCCAAAGACAGGGAGGTAGCAGCAATCAGCCCCAGCATTTT
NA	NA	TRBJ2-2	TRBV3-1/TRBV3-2	CASSLPSGELFF	TGTGCCAGCAGCCTTCCCTCCGGGGAGCTGTTTTTT
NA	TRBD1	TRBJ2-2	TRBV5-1	CASSYNPGQGIGNTGELFF	TGCGCCAGCAGCTATAATCCGGGACAGGGAATCGGGAACACCGGGGAGCTGTTTTTT
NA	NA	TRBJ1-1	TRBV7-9	CASSHPVQFTEAFF	TGTGCCAGCAGCCACCCCGTACAGTTCACTGAAGCTTTCTTT
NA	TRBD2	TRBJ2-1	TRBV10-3	CAISESGRGGLNEQFF	TGTGCCATCAGTGAGTCAGGGCGGGGGGGCCTAAATGAGCAGTTCTTC
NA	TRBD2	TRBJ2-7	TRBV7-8	CASSFVAGGLEQYF	TGTGCCAGCAGCTTCGTAGCGGGAGGGCTCGAGCAGTACTTC
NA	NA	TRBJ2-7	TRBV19	CASSPSHSRVYEQYF	TGTGCCAGTAGTCCAAGCCATTCCAGGGTCTACGAGCAGTACTTC
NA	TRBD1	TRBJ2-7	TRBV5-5	CASSLDRGEQYF	TGTGCCAGCAGCCTCGACAGGGGCGAGCAGTACTTC
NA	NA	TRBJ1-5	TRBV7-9	CASSSEGQPSMAQHF	TGTGCCAGCAGCTCTGAAGGACAGCCTTCCATGGCCCAGCATTTT
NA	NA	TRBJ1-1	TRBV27	CASSFRDGLEAFF	TGTGCCAGCAGTTTTCGCGACGGACTTGAAGCTTTCTTT
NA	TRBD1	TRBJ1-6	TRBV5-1	CASSPRTGENSPLHF	TGCGCCAGCAGCCCGAGGACAGGAGAAAATTCACCCCTCCACTTT
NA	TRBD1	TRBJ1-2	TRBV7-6	CASSLRTGTGNYGYTF	TGTGCCAGCAGCCTCAGAACCGGGACAGGGAACTATGGCTACACCTTC
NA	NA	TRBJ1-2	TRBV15	CATSRDLAGGYGYTF	TGTGCCACCAGCAGAGATCTTGCAGGTGGCTATGGCTACACCTTC
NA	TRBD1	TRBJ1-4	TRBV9	CASSAEGTGGDEKLFF	TGTGCCAGCAGCGCGGAAGGGACAGGGGGGGATGAAAAACTGTTTTTT
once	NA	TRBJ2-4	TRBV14	CASSQDTRDIQYF	TGTGCCAGCAGCCAAGATACGAGGGACATTCAGTACTTC
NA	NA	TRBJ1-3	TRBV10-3	CAISGQGRNTIYF	TGTGCCATCAGTGGTCAGGGCAGAAACACCATATATTTT
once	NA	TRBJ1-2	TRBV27	CASSSRWFYGYTF	TGTGCCAGCAGTTCCCGGTGGTTCTATGGCTACACCTTC
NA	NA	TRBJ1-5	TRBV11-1	CASSFGRDQPQHF	TGTGCCAGCAGCTTTGGGCGGGATCAGCCCCAGCATTTT
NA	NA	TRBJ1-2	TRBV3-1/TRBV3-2	CASSQPDQEGLYGYTF	TGTGCCAGCAGCCAACCCGACCAGGAAGGACTCTATGGCTACACCTTC
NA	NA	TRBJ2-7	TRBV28	CASSLTSPGEQYF	TGTGCCAGCAGTTTAACATCCCCGGGCGAGCAGTACTTC
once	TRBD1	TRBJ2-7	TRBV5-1	CASSKTGDEQYF	TGCGCCAGCAGCAAGACAGGGGACGAGCAGTACTTC
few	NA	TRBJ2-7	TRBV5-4	CASSFELDSLYEQYF	TGTGCCAGCAGCTTCGAACTCGACAGCCTCTACGAGCAGTACTTC
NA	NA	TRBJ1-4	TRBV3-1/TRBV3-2	CASSPTLYGAEKLFF	TGTGCCAGCAGCCCGACGTTGTACGGAGCGGAAAAACTGTTTTTT
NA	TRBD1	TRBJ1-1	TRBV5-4	CASSSTYSGTGREAFF	TGTGCCAGCAGCTCTACCTATTCCGGGACAGGGCGTGAGGCTTTCTTT